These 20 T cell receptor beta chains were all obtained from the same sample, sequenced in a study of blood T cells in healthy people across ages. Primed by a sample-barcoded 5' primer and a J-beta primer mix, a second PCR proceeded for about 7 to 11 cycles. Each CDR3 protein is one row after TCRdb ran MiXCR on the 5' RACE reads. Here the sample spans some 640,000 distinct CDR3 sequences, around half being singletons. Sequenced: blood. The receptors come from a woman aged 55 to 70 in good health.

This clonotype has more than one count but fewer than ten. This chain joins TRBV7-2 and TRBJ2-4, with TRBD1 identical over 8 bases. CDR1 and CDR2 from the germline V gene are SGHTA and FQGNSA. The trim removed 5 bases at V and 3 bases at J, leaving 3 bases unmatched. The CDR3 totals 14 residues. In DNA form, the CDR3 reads TGTGCCAGCAGCCCGGACAGGGTCAAAAACATTCAGTACTTC. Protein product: CASSPDRVKNIQYF.

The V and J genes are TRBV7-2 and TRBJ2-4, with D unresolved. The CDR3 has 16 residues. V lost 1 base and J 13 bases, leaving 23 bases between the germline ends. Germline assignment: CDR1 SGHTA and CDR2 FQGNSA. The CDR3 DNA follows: TGTGCCAGCAGCTTAGGACTCGTCAGCACCCACGAGGCCCAGTACTTC. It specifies CASSLGLVSTHEAQYF.

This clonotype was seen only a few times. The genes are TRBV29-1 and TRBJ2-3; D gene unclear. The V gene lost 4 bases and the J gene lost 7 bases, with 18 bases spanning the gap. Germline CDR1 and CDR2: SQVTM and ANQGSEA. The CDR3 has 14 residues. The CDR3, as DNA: TGCAGCGTTGGCCAGTGGACGGCGGCGAATACGCAGTATTTT. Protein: CSVGQWTAANTQYF.

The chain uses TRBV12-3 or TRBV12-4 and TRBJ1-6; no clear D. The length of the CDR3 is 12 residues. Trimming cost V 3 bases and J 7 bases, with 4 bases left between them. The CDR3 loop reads CASSFKNSPLHF. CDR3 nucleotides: TGTGCCAGCAGTTTTAAAAATTCACCCCTCCACTTT.

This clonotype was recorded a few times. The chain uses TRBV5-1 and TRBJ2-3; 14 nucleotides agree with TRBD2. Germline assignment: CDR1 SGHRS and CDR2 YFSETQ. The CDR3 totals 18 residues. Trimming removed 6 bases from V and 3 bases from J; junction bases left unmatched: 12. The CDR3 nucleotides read TGCGCCAGCACCATCCGACTAGCGGGAGGGCCGAGAACAGATACGCAGTATTTT. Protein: CASTIRLAGGPRTDTQYF. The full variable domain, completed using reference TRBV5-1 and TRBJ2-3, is KAGVTQTPRYLIKTRGQQVTLSCSPISGHRSVSWYQQTPGQGLQFLFEYFSETQRNKGNFPGRFSGRQFSNSRSEMNVSTLELGDSALYLCASTIRLAGGPRTDTQYFGPGTRLTVL.

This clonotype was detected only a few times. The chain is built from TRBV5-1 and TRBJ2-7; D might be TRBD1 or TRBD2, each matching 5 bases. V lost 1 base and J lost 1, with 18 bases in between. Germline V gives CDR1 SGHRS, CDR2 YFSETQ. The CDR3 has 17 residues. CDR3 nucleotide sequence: TGCGCCAGCAGCTTGAGGGGTAGTGGGAGAGGTTCCTACGAGCAGTACTTC. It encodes CASSLRGSGRGSYEQYF.

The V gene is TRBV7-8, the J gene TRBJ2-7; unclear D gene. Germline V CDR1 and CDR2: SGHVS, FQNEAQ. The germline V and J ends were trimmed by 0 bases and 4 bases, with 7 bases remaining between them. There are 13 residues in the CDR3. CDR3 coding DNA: TGTGCCAGCAGCTTAGCCATAGAATACGAGCAGTACTTC. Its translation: CASSLAIEYEQYF.

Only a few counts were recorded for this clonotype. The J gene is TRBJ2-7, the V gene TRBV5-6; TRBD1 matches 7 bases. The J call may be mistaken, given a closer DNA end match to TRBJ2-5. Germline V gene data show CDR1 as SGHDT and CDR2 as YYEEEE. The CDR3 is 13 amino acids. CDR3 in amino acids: CASTKTGKETQYF. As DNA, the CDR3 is TGTGCCAGCACCAAGACAGGGAAGGAGACCCAGTACTTC.

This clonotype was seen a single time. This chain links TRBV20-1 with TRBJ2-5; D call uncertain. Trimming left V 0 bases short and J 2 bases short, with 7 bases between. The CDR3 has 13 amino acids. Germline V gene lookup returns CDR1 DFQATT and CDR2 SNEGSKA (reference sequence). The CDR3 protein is CSARDMAQETQYF. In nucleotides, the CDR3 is TGCAGTGCTAGAGATATGGCGCAAGAGACCCAGTACTTC.

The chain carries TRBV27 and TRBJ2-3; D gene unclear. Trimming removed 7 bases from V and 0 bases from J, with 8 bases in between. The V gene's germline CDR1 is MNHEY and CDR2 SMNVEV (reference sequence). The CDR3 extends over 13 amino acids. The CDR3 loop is CASNHGSTDTQYF. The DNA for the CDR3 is TGTGCCAGCAACCATGGTAGCACAGATACGCAGTATTTT.

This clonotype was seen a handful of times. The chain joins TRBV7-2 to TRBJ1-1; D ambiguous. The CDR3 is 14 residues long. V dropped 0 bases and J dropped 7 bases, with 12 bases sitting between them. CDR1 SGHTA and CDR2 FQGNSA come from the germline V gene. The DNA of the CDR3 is TGTGCCAGCAGCTTAGCGCATGTGGACGGTGAAGCTTTCTTT. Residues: CASSLAHVDGEAFF.

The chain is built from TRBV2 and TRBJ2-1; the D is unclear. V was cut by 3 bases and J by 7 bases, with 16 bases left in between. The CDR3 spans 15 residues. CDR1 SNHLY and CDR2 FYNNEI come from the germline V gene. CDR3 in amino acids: CASSDSRKGQNEQFF. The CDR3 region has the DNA TGTGCCAGCAGTGATAGTCGGAAAGGGCAAAATGAGCAGTTCTTC.

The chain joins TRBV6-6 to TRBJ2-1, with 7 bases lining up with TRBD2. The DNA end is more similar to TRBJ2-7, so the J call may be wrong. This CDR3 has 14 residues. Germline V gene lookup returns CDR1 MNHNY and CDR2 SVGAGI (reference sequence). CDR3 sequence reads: CASTGGSSYNEQYF. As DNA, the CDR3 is TGTGCCAGCACTGGCGGGAGCTCCTACAATGAGCAGTACTTC.

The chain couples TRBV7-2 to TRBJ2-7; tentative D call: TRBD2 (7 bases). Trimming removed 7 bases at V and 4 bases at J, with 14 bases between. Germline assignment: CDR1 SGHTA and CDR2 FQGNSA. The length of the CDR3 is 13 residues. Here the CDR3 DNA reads TGTGCCAGCACCAGGGGAGGGAAATACGAGCAGTACTTC. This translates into CASTRGGKYEQYF.

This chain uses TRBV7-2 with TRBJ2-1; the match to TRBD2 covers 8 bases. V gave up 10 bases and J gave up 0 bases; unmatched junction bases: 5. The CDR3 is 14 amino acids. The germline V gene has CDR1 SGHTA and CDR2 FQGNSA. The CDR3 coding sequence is TGTGCCACCTTGAGCGGGAGCTCCTACAATGAGCAGTTCTTC. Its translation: CATLSGSSYNEQFF.

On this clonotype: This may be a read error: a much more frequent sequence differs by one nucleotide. DNA of the CDR3: TGTGCCAGCAGCGTAGCTGGGGCTGGGGCCTACGAGCAGTACTTC. This gives the protein CASSVAGAGAYEQYF. The genes are TRBV9 and TRBJ2-7; TRBD1 might be the D (5 bases). From germline, CDR1 is SGDLS and CDR2 YYNGEE. This CDR3 is 15 amino acids long. V was pared by 0 bases and J by 2 bases, with 12 bases between.

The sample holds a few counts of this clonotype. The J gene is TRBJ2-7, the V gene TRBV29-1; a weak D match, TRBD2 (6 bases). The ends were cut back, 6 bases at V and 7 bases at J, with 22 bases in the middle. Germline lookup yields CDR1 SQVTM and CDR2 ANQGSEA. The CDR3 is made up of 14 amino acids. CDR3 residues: CSVSSGTDRREQYF. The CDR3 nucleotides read TGCAGCGTCTCTTCGGGGACTGACCGTCGAGAGCAGTACTTC.

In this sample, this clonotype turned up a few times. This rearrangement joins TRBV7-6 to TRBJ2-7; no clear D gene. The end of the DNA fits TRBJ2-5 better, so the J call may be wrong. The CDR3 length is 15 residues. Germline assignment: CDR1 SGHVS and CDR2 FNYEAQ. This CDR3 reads CASSSYEHSRETQYF. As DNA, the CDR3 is TGTGCCAGCAGCTCTTATGAGCATTCGCGGGAGACCCAGTACTTC.

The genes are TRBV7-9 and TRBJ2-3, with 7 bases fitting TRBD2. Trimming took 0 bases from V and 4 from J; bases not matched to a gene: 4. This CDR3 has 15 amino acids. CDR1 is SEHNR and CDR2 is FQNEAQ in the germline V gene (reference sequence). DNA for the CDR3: TGTGCCAGCAGCTTAGCGGGAGGGTACCCAGATACGCAGTATTTT. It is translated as CASSLAGGYPDTQYF.

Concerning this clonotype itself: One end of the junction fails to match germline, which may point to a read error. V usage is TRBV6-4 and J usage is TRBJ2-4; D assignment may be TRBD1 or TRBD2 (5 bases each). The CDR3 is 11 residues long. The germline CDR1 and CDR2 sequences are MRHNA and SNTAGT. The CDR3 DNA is TGCTCCGGGACGGGCAAAAACATTCAGTACTTC. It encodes CSGTGKNIQYF.